The 19 T cell receptor beta chains reported below all come from one sample, sequenced in a study of blood T cells in healthy people across ages. Primers used in a second PCR of about 7 to 12 cycles were a sample-barcoded 5' primer and a J-beta primer mix. TCRdb itself ran the 5' RACE reads through MiXCR, one entry per CDR3 protein. The sample carries 1.8 million or so distinct CDR3 sequences, approximately 40% recorded once. Sequencing was performed on blood. The origin of the receptors is a human donor in good health.

This clonotype turned up a few times. J is TRBJ2-1 and V is TRBV7-2, with a tentative D call TRBD2 (6 bases). Trimming took 4 bases from V and 6 from J, leaving 16 bases between them. The CDR3 covers 15 residues. From germline, CDR1 is SGHTA and CDR2 FQGNSA. The CDR3 here is CASSSRLEGVNEQFF. As DNA, the CDR3 is TGTGCCAGCAGCTCCAGACTAGAAGGTGTCAATGAGCAGTTCTTC. The full variable domain, completed using reference TRBV7-2 and TRBJ2-1, is GAGVSQSPSNKVTEKGKDVELRCDPISGHTALYWYRQSLGQGLEFLIYFQGNSAPDKSGLPSDRFSAERTGGSVSTLTIQRTQQEDSAVYLCASSSRLEGVNEQFFGPGTRLTVL.

This clonotype was counted between two and nine times. The chain recombines TRBV24-1 with TRBJ2-1, with 7 bases identical to TRBD2. Germline loops: CDR1 KGHDR, CDR2 SFDVKD. The CDR3 loop spans 12 amino acids. The ends lost 4 bases at V and 12 bases at J; junction bases unmatched: 5. CDR3 DNA sequence: TGTGCCACCAGTGACCCGGGGGGTGGGCAGTTCTTC. Encoded protein: CATSDPGGGQFF.

In its sample, this clonotype was seen once. This chain uses TRBV5-1 with TRBJ2-5; 11 bases align to TRBD1. The CDR3 runs to 15 residues. The trim removed 4 bases at V and 5 bases at J, leaving 7 bases unmatched. Germline lookup yields CDR1 SGHRS and CDR2 YFSETQ. The CDR3, as DNA: TGCGCCAGCAGCAAAGCGGACAGGGGGCGTGAGACCCAGTACTTC. It encodes CASSKADRGRETQYF.

This chain links TRBV6-5 with TRBJ2-7; D possibly corresponds to TRBD1 (6 bases). CDR1 is MNHEY and CDR2 is SVGAGI in the germline V gene. The CDR3 runs 16 residues. V dropped 6 bases and J dropped 2 bases, with 20 bases sitting between them. The CDR3 region is CASSPWPDRIPYEQYF. The CDR3 DNA reads as TGTGCCAGCAGCCCCTGGCCCGACAGGATTCCCTACGAGCAGTACTTC.

As for this clonotype: A junction end diverges from the germline sequence, so it may reflect a read error. This rearrangement joins TRBV10-3 to TRBJ2-3; no clear D. CDR1 is ENHRY and CDR2 is SYGVKD in the germline V gene. This CDR3 has 13 residues. CDR3 DNA sequence: TGTGCCGTCAGTAGCTGGAACACAGATACGCAGTATTTT. Translating it yields CAVSSWNTDTQYF.

This clonotype was observed at least ten times. This chain connects TRBV9 to TRBJ2-7, with a weak D call TRBD2 (6 bases). The CDR3 runs to 13 residues. Germline V gene sequence: CDR1 SGDLS, CDR2 YYNGEE. V was pared by 4 bases and J by 4 bases, with 12 bases between. The CDR3 DNA follows: TGTGCCAGCAGCCCTCCCGGAGGGTACGAGCAGTACTTC. It yields the protein CASSPPGGYEQYF.

A few counts support this clonotype. The chain employs TRBV6-2 or TRBV6-3 and TRBJ1-1; D possibly corresponds to TRBD1 (5 bases). Germline V gives CDR1 MNHEY, CDR2 SVGEGT. The CDR3 is 15 residues long. Trimming pared 4 bases from V and 0 bases from J, leaving 12 bases between. CDR3 loop: CASSSPTALNTEAFF. The CDR3, as DNA: TGTGCCAGCAGTTCCCCGACAGCATTGAACACTGAAGCTTTCTTT.

The CDR3 region is CASNLAGSDYEQYF. In nucleotides, the CDR3 is TGTGCCAGCAACCTAGCGGGGTCGGACTACGAGCAGTACTTC. The V and J genes are TRBV6-6 and TRBJ2-7; TRBD2 matches at 9 bases. Germline trimming cut 7 bases from V and 3 bases from J; bases unmatched to any gene: 7. The CDR3 is made up of 14 amino acids. Germline values: CDR1 MNHNY, CDR2 SVGAGI (reference sequence).

This chain joins TRBV5-1 and TRBJ1-1; maybe TRBD1 (5 bases). Germline CDR1 SGHRS, CDR2 YFSETQ. The V end lost 0 bases, the J end lost 5 bases, and 17 bases lay between the germline ends. This CDR3 contains 16 residues. CDR3 amino acids: CASSLETVFEGTEAFF. The CDR3 coding sequence is TGCGCCAGCAGCTTGGAGACAGTTTTTGAAGGGACTGAAGCTTTCTTT.

To note about this clonotype: A much larger clone sits a single nucleotide away, making a read error possible. The chain combines TRBV5-1 with TRBJ2-7; 7 bases match TRBD1. This CDR3 contains 13 residues. Germline CDR1 SGHRS, CDR2 YFSETQ. The CDR3 DNA reads TGCACCAGCAGTCGACAGGGACCCTACGAGCAGTACTTC. Its translation is CTSSRQGPYEQYF.

A few counts support this clonotype. V and J are TRBV28 and TRBJ2-1; D not certain. This CDR3 is built from 14 residues. The V end lost 3 bases, the J end lost 10 bases, and 16 bases lay between the germline ends. Germline CDR1 reads MDHEN; CDR2 reads SYDVKM. CDR3 protein: CASSLSQLPEEQFF. The CDR3 DNA follows: TGTGCCAGCAGTTTGAGTCAGCTACCTGAGGAGCAGTTCTTC.

The V gene is TRBV14, the J gene TRBJ1-2; D gene ambiguous. Per germline, CDR1 SGHDN and CDR2 FVKESK. The CDR3 runs to 15 residues. Trimming shortened V by 4 bases and J by 8 bases, and 20 bases separated the two germline ends. The CDR3 here is CASSPFINSIIGYTF. For the CDR3, the DNA is TGTGCCAGCAGCCCCTTTATTAACAGTATTATCGGCTACACCTTC. The variable domain in full, completed from reference TRBV14 and TRBJ1-2, reads EAGVTQFPSHSVIEKGQTVTLRCDPISGHDNLYWYRRVMGKEIKFLLHFVKESKQDESGMPNNRFLAERTGGTYSTLKVQPAELEDSGVYFCASSPFINSIIGYTFGSGTRLTVV.

J is TRBJ2-1 and V is TRBV20-1; no firm D call. The V gene lost 1 base and the J gene lost 0 bases, with 7 bases spanning the gap. The CDR3 spans 14 residues. From germline, CDR1 is DFQATT and CDR2 SNEGSKA (reference sequence). CDR3 bases: TGCAGTGCTAGAGTTCAAAACTCCTACAATGAGCAGTTCTTC. This codes for CSARVQNSYNEQFF.

This chain connects TRBV29-1 to TRBJ2-5, with D unresolved. The CDR3 has 11 amino acids. Trimming pared 3 bases from V and 2 bases from J, leaving 4 bases between. Per germline, CDR1 SQVTM and CDR2 ANQGSEA. The CDR3 here is CSVDFQETQYF. The CDR3 region has the DNA TGCAGCGTTGATTTTCAAGAGACCCAGTACTTC.

This clonotype was detected a few times. V is TRBV12-3 or TRBV12-4 and J is TRBJ2-1; D unresolved. The ends were cut back, 5 bases at V and 0 bases at J, with 17 bases in the middle. The CDR3 is 17 amino acids. The CDR3 spells CASSPTLVLSSYNEQFF. CDR3 DNA sequence: TGTGCCAGCAGTCCTACCCTGGTTCTCAGCTCCTACAATGAGCAGTTCTTC.

Details on this clonotype: A much larger clone differs by one base, so this may be a read error. The chain has TRBV9 and TRBJ2-3; 7 bases agree with TRBD2. The V and J ends lost 0 bases and 3 bases, in that order; junction bases with no gene match: 4. The CDR3 consists of 15 residues. Germline assignment: CDR1 SGDLS and CDR2 YYNGEE. The chain's CDR3 is CASSVVPGRTDTQYF. CDR3 nucleotides: TGTGCCAGCAGCGTAGTTCCCGGGAGGACAGATACGCAGTATTTT.

This clonotype was observed many times. This chain uses TRBV5-1 with TRBJ2-3, with D unresolved. This CDR3 comprises 14 residues. The V gene's germline CDR1 is SGHRS and CDR2 YFSETQ. V lost 2 bases, J lost 0 bases, and 7 bases lay in between. The CDR3, as DNA: TGCGCCAGCAGCTTATTACAGAGCACAGATACGCAGTATTTT. Translated, it gives CASSLLQSTDTQYF.

The chain couples TRBV5-6 to TRBJ2-3; 7 bases fit TRBD1. The CDR3 contains 15 residues. Germline V gene data show CDR1 as SGHDT and CDR2 as YYEEEE. Unmatched junction bases numbered 7, after V lost 2 bases and J lost 4 bases. CDR3 sequence: CASSFGDRESDTQYF. The CDR3 DNA follows: TGTGCCAGCAGCTTTGGCGACAGGGAATCAGATACGCAGTATTTT.

The chain joins TRBV5-6 to TRBJ1-3; unclear D gene. The length of the CDR3 is 15 residues. Trimming took off 4 bases at V and 4 bases at J, with 15 bases between the two ends. Per the germline V gene, CDR1 is SGHDT and CDR2 is YYEEEE. CDR3 region: CASSLNTIGGNTIYF. The CDR3 nucleotides are TGTGCCAGCAGCCTCAATACTATCGGGGGAAACACCATATATTTT.